What follows are 25 T cell receptor beta chains derived from one specimen sequenced in a study of blood T cells in healthy people across ages (dated by TCRdb to between 2015 and 2016). The library was obtained by 5' RACE. The run used an Illumina HiSeq 2500. The second PCR ran for about 7 to 11 cycles and used a J-beta primer mix along with a sample-barcoded 5' primer. TCRdb passed the public sequencing reads through fastp at Q25 and MiXCR, retaining productive beta sequences. Rows with a matching CDR3 protein are joined into one entry that keeps the most common DNA and genes. This sample gives under 1,100,000 distinct CDR3 sequences in total; less than 25% of them show up just once. Less than 0.85% of the sample comes from the top ten. Another study also made use of these data, one on T cells of mothers and their children.

Specimen: blood. These receptor sequences come from a girl between 2 and 10 years old in good health.

The CDR3 reads CASSYTSGGLNYNEQFF. CDR3 DNA: TGTGCCAGCAGCTATACTAGCGGGGGCCTCAACTACAATGAGCAGTTCTTC. V gene TRBV5-6 combines with J gene TRBJ2-1; 11 bases match TRBD2. Germline assignment: CDR1 SGHDT and CDR2 YYEEEE. Trimming removed 3 bases from V and 3 bases from J; junction bases left unmatched: 8. This CDR3 comprises 17 residues.

In its sample, this clonotype was seen a few times. V gene TRBV18 combines with J gene TRBJ2-1; possibly TRBD2 for D (6 bases). CDR1 and CDR2 from the germline V gene are KGHSH and LQKENI. Trimming took 3 bases from V and 6 from J, leaving 15 bases between them. The CDR3 covers 15 residues. The DNA for the CDR3 is TGTGCCAGCTCACCGGGACTGGGCTTTGTCAATGAGCAGTTCTTC. The encoded protein is CASSPGLGFVNEQFF.

The chain is built from TRBV13 and TRBJ2-1; D may match TRBD1 or TRBD2 (5 bases each). CDR1 and CDR2 (germline): PRHDT, FYEKMQ (reference sequence). This CDR3 region has 14 residues. The V and J ends lost 5 bases and 4 bases respectively, with 12 bases between them. This chain's CDR3 is CASSPPGRYNEQFF. The CDR3 DNA sequence: TGTGCCAGCAGCCCTCCGGGGCGATACAATGAGCAGTTCTTC.

This clonotype was seen more than once but under ten times. The V and J genes are TRBV29-1 and TRBJ2-3; 8 bases line up with TRBD2. The CDR3 totals 14 residues. Germline V gives CDR1 SQVTM, CDR2 ANQGSEA. DNA of the CDR3: TGCAGGAGAGAGGAGCGGGAGTTCACAGATACGCAGTATTTT. Its translation: CRREEREFTDTQYF.

The chain has TRBV7-2 and TRBJ2-2; the D is unclear. Germline loops: CDR1 SGHTA, CDR2 FQGNSA. There are 17 residues in the CDR3. Trimming removed 3 bases from V and 0 bases from J, with 14 bases in between. CDR3 amino acids: CASSLQTDSTNTGELFF. For the CDR3, the DNA is TGTGCCAGCAGCTTGCAAACAGATAGTACGAACACCGGGGAGCTGTTTTTT.

This chain links TRBV3-1 with TRBJ2-5, with TRBD1 identical over 8 bases. CDR3 length equals 14 residues. CDR1 and CDR2 (germline): LGHDT, YNNKEL (reference sequence). The V gene end was trimmed by 3 bases and the J gene end by 3 bases; junction bases not matched to a gene: 3. CDR3 in DNA: TGTGCCAGCAGCCATATGACAGGGGAAGAGACCCAGTACTTC. It specifies CASSHMTGEETQYF.

V gene TRBV12-3 or TRBV12-4 combines with J gene TRBJ1-2; 7 bases are a match to TRBD1. The CDR3 loop spans 13 amino acids. After removal of 4 bases from V and 8 bases from J, the junction contained 7 bases not matched to a gene. CDR3 amino acids: CASSSEGARGYTF. DNA for the CDR3: TGTGCCAGCAGTTCGGAGGGGGCTCGGGGCTACACCTTC.

This rearrangement joins TRBV29-1 to TRBJ2-2; TRBD1 matches 8 bases. The V gene end was trimmed by 4 bases and the J gene end by 6 bases; junction bases not matched to a gene: 7. The CDR3 is 14 amino acids. In germline, CDR1 is SQVTM, CDR2 ANQGSEA. The DNA for the CDR3 is TGCAGCGTTGTACAGGGGGTAGGGTCCGGGGAGCTGTTTTTT. Protein product: CSVVQGVGSGELFF.

This clonotype has only a few counts. The CDR3 protein is CSASASGTGGSSQYF. The CDR3 DNA reads as TGCAGTGCTAGTGCCTCGGGGACAGGGGGCTCCTCCCAGTACTTC. J is TRBJ2-5 and V is TRBV20-1; 12 bases are a match to TRBD1. V was clipped by 3 bases and J by 9 bases; unmatched bases: 11. The CDR3 has 15 residues. The germline CDR1 and CDR2 sequences are DFQATT and SNEGSKA (reference sequence).

The J gene is TRBJ2-1, the V gene TRBV6-2 or TRBV6-3; D perhaps matches TRBD1 (5 bases). Trimming shortened V by 6 bases and J by 0 bases, and 15 bases separated the two germline ends. Germline V gene lookup returns CDR1 MNHEY and CDR2 SVGEGT. CDR3 length equals 16 residues. CDR3 protein: CASRTFDSSSYNEQFF. For the CDR3, the DNA is TGTGCCAGCAGGACCTTTGACAGCAGCTCCTACAATGAGCAGTTCTTC.

The table lists this clonotype with a few counts. The chain combines TRBV19 with TRBJ1-5; maybe TRBD1 (5 bases). V gave up 3 bases and J gave up 5 bases, with 14 bases separating them. CDR3 length: 15 residues. In germline, CDR1 is LNHDA, CDR2 SQIVND (reference sequence). This CDR3 reads CASSISTDYDQPQHF. CDR3 DNA sequence: TGTGCCAGTAGTATTTCGACAGATTACGATCAGCCCCAGCATTTT.

This clonotype came up a few times. This chain joins TRBV5-1 and TRBJ1-4; D not certain. The CDR3 loop spans 15 amino acids. Looked up from germline, CDR1 is SGHRS and CDR2 is YFSETQ. V lost 5 bases and J 0 bases, leaving 11 bases between the germline ends. The chain's CDR3 is CASRSGRTTNEKLFF. The CDR3 DNA reads as TGCGCCAGCAGATCCGGACGGACAACTAATGAAAAACTGTTTTTT.

Regarding this clonotype: A read error may produce the germline difference seen at one junction end. CDR3 sequence (DNA): TGTGTCAGCAGTTTGTTCGGGGGAAAAGAGACCCAGTACTTC. Protein: CVSSLFGGKETQYF. V usage is TRBV27 and J usage is TRBJ2-5, with a possible D match to TRBD2 (6 bases). The CDR3 loop spans 14 amino acids. Per the germline V gene, CDR1 is MNHEY and CDR2 is SMNVEV (reference sequence).

This chain joins TRBV4-2 and TRBJ2-7; 7 positions agree with TRBD2. CDR1 LGHNA and CDR2 YNFKEQ come from the germline V gene. Unmatched junction bases numbered 7, after V lost 0 bases and J lost 2 bases. CDR3 size: 16 residues. As DNA, the CDR3 is TGTGCCAGCAGCCAAGAACGGAGCGGGGTCACCTACGAGCAGTACTTC. Encoded protein: CASSQERSGVTYEQYF.

This chain connects TRBV14 to TRBJ1-3; maybe TRBD1 (5 bases). The germline CDR1 and CDR2 sequences are SGHDN and FVKESK. This CDR3 region has 14 residues. V lost 2 bases and J 4 bases, leaving 9 bases between the germline ends. This CDR3 is CASSQLGEGNTIYF. Written as DNA, the CDR3 is TGTGCCAGCAGCCAATTGGGGGAAGGAAACACCATATATTTT. The variable domain in full, with the rest retrieved from reference TRBV14 and TRBJ1-3, is EAGVTQFPSHSVIEKGQTVTLRCDPISGHDNLYWYRRVMGKEIKFLLHFVKESKQDESGMPNNRFLAERTGGTYSTLKVQPAELEDSGVYFCASSQLGEGNTIYFGEGSWLTVV.

There are a few counts of this clonotype. The J gene is TRBJ1-1, the V gene TRBV9, with 9 positions matching TRBD1. The germline V gene encodes CDR1 SGDLS and CDR2 YYNGEE. J gave up 7 bases and V 7 bases, and 8 bases lay outside the gene matches. The CDR3 totals 13 residues. CDR3 in DNA: TGTGCCAGCGGTACAGGGGGCGCGAGTGAAGCTTTCTTT. Translated, it gives CASGTGGASEAFF.

CDR3 in DNA: TGTGCCAGCAGTTTAACGTCGACGAAATATGGCTACACCTTC. It codes for CASSLTSTKYGYTF. This sequence joins TRBV28 and TRBJ1-2; D call uncertain. This CDR3 has 14 amino acids. Germline CDR1 reads MDHEN; CDR2 reads SYDVKM. Trimming cost V 2 bases and J 5 bases, with 12 bases left between them.

This clonotype was seen only a few times. The chain joins TRBV19 to TRBJ2-1; D is perhaps TRBD2 (5 bases). The germline V and J ends were trimmed by 4 bases and 0 bases, with 10 bases remaining between them. Germline CDR1 LNHDA, CDR2 SQIVND (reference sequence). The CDR3 has 15 residues. The CDR3 reads CASSNPGSSYNEQFF. The CDR3 DNA follows: TGTGCCAGTAGTAACCCGGGGAGCTCCTACAATGAGCAGTTCTTC.

This clonotype was picked up a small number of times. The V and J genes are TRBV7-9 and TRBJ2-5; possible D gene TRBD2, 6 bases. This CDR3 is 14 amino acids long. Germline V gives CDR1 SEHNR, CDR2 FQNEAQ (reference sequence). Trimming stripped 1 base from V and 1 base from J, with 7 bases between. The CDR3 DNA is TGTGCCAGCAGCTTAGGGGAGGCCCAAGAGACCCAGTACTTC. Its protein product is CASSLGEAQETQYF.

This clonotype has ten or more counts. The chain couples TRBV7-2 to TRBJ2-5; 7 nucleotides agree with TRBD2. Unmatched junction bases numbered 3, after V lost 6 bases and J lost 2 bases. Per the germline V gene, CDR1 is SGHTA and CDR2 is FQGNSA. This CDR3 region has 13 residues. For the CDR3, the DNA is TGTGCCAGCAGGGCGGGGGTACAAGAGACCCAGTACTTC. It yields the protein CASRAGVQETQYF.

V gene TRBV19 combines with J gene TRBJ2-7; maybe TRBD1 (5 bases). This CDR3 region has 12 residues. V lost 3 bases and J lost 7, with 10 bases in between. The germline CDR1 and CDR2 sequences are LNHDA and SQIVND (reference sequence). CDR3 in amino acids: CASSIAGMEQYF. CDR3 sequence (DNA): TGTGCCAGTAGTATCGCAGGGATGGAGCAGTACTTC.

Only a few counts were recorded for this clonotype. The genes are TRBV20-1 and TRBJ1-4; D is perhaps TRBD1 (5 bases). V lost 3 bases, J lost 4 bases, and 9 bases lay in between. CDR1 and CDR2 (germline): DFQATT, SNEGSKA (reference sequence). The length of the CDR3 is 13 residues. The CDR3 nucleotides read TGCAGTGCTAGTGGGGCCGATAATGAAAAACTGTTTTTT. This sequence encodes CSASGADNEKLFF.

This clonotype was observed a handful of times. V and J are TRBV5-1 and TRBJ2-5; no firm D call. The germline V gene encodes CDR1 SGHRS and CDR2 YFSETQ. Trimming took off 4 bases at V and 3 bases at J, with 10 bases between the two ends. The CDR3 extends over 13 amino acids. This chain's CDR3 is CASSPATEETQYF. In nucleotides, the CDR3 is TGCGCCAGCAGCCCCGCGACGGAAGAGACCCAGTACTTC.

V and J are TRBV5-1 and TRBJ1-1; D gene ambiguous. The CDR3 covers 15 residues. Trimming left V 5 bases short and J 3 bases short, with 17 bases between. The V gene's germline CDR1 is SGHRS and CDR2 YFSETQ. DNA of the CDR3: TGCGCCAGCAGGGTATGGTATGGCAGCGACACTGAAGCTTTCTTT. Protein sequence: CASRVWYGSDTEAFF.

This clonotype occurred a few times. This chain joins TRBV4-2 and TRBJ1-2, with D tentatively TRBD1 (5 bases). Trimming cost V 4 bases and J 3 bases, with 12 bases left between them. The CDR3 length is 14 residues. CDR1 is LGHNA and CDR2 is YNFKEQ in the germline V gene. Written as DNA, the CDR3 is TGTGCCAGCAGCCGCCTAGGGGAGGACTATGGCTACACCTTC. It specifies CASSRLGEDYGYTF.